A single sample is the source of the 18 T cell receptor beta chains below, sequenced in a study of control samples from healthy donors and cancer patients. The data were produced by immunoSEQ multiplex PCR, yet TCRdb's version contains in-frame clones alone and is incomplete. The sample includes some 40,000 clones, roughly 94% seen only once; the top ten take roughly 25%. The sequenced sample consisted of blood. Receptors originate from a man aged 60 to 75 in good health.

The chain couples TRBV30 to TRBJ1-5; tentative D call: TRBD1 (5 bases). The CDR3 has 14 amino acids. V lost 2 bases, J lost 3 bases, and 11 bases lay in between. Germline lookup yields CDR1 GTSNPN and CDR2 SVGIG (reference sequence). CDR3 DNA: TGTGCCTGGAGTATGGGGGTAACCAATCAGCCCCAGCATTTT. This gives the protein CAWSMGVTNQPQHF.

The J gene is TRBJ1-1, the V gene TRBV7-6, with a tentative D call TRBD1 (5 bases). The V gene lost 5 bases and the J gene lost 1 base, with 14 bases spanning the gap. Germline V CDR1 and CDR2: SGHVS, FNYEAQ. This CDR3 is 15 amino acids long. The CDR3 DNA is TGTGCCAGCAGCCCGGGACTGAATAAGAACACTGAAGCTTTCTTT. Translation: CASSPGLNKNTEAFF.

The chain links TRBV18 to TRBJ2-7; maybe TRBD1 (5 bases). The CDR3 totals 14 residues. The germline V gene encodes CDR1 KGHSH and CDR2 LQKENI. The V end was cut by 3 bases, the J end by 6 bases, with 15 bases between. CDR3 sequence: CASSPLNQGSEQYF. The DNA of the CDR3 is TGTGCCAGCTCACCCCTTAACCAGGGCTCCGAGCAGTACTTC.

The genes are TRBV18 and TRBJ1-3, with a tentative D call TRBD1 (6 bases). The V end was cut by 0 bases, the J end by 0 bases, with 15 bases between. The CDR3 totals 18 residues. Germline-derived CDR1 and CDR2 are KGHSH and LQKENI. In nucleotides, the CDR3 is TGTGCCAGCTCACCACCGGGGTCGGGGGCCCTCTCTGGAAACACCATATATTTT. Translation: CASSPPGSGALSGNTIYF.

The CDR3 nucleotides read TGTGCCACCAGTGATTCGCAGGGTTGGACTGAAGCTTTCTTT. It codes for CATSDSQGWTEAFF. This chain uses TRBV24-1 with TRBJ1-1; maybe TRBD1 (5 bases). The CDR3 has 14 residues. Deletions cut 2 bases from V and 5 bases from J, with 11 bases between. Germline V gene lookup returns CDR1 KGHDR and CDR2 SFDVKD.

This chain joins TRBV15 and TRBJ1-4; 9 bases are shared with TRBD1. V trimming: 4 bases; J trimming: 7 bases; junction bases outside the gene matches: 22. In germline, CDR1 is LNHNV, CDR2 YYDKDF (reference sequence). This CDR3 is 20 amino acids long. The CDR3 is CATSTLPPGQGFEGGEKLFF. In DNA form, the CDR3 reads TGTGCCACCAGCACACTCCCTCCTGGACAGGGGTTTGAGGGGGGTGAAAAACTGTTTTTT.

This clone appeared a single time. This rearrangement joins TRBV2 to TRBJ2-7; 8 bases are a match to TRBD1. The V gene's germline CDR1 is SNHLY and CDR2 FYNNEI. V dropped 8 bases and J dropped 1; count of bases not matched to a gene: 1. This CDR3 is 12 amino acids long. The CDR3 is CASRTGSYEQYF. DNA for the CDR3: TGTGCCAGCCGGACAGGGTCCTACGAGCAGTACTTC. The full variable domain, completed using reference TRBV2 and TRBJ2-7, is EPEVTQTPSHQVTQMGQEVILRCVPISNHLYFYWYRQILGQKVEFLVSFYNNEISEKSEIFDDQFSVERPDGSNFTLKIRSTKLEDSAMYFCASRTGSYEQYFGPGTRLTVT.

V and J are TRBV11-3 and TRBJ2-7, with D tentatively TRBD1 (6 bases). Germline V gene sequence: CDR1 SGHNT, CDR2 YENEEA. The V gene lost 2 bases and the J gene lost 3 bases, with 11 bases spanning the gap. The CDR3 loop spans 14 amino acids. The CDR3 DNA sequence: TGTGCCAGCAGCTTACCAGGGGTTAACTACGAGCAGTACTTC. It is translated as CASSLPGVNYEQYF.

V gene TRBV11-3 combines with J gene TRBJ2-2, with D perhaps TRBD1 or TRBD2 (5 bases each). The CDR3 is made up of 15 amino acids. Germline CDR1 is SGHNT and CDR2 is YENEEA. Trimming shortened V by 5 bases and J by 3 bases, and 13 bases separated the two germline ends. In DNA, the CDR3 is TGTGCCAGCAGCCTGGGACGCTTGCACACCGGGGAGCTGTTTTTT. Translating it yields CASSLGRLHTGELFF.

This chain uses TRBV5-1 with TRBJ2-3; D is possibly TRBD2 (6 bases). Trimming took 4 bases from V and 5 from J, leaving 11 bases between them. Germline V gene data show CDR1 as SGHRS and CDR2 as YFSETQ. This CDR3 has 13 amino acids. CDR3 sequence: CASSPRELDTQYF. CDR3 nucleotides: TGCGCCAGCAGCCCCCGGGAGCTAGATACGCAGTATTTT.

The CDR3 is CASSAVKDNSYEQYF. The CDR3 DNA reads as TGTGCCAGCAGTGCCGTAAAGGATAATTCCTACGAGCAGTACTTC. The chain combines TRBV2 with TRBJ2-7, with unresolved D. Trimming left V 4 bases short and J 1 base short, with 14 bases between. The CDR3 runs 15 residues. CDR1 and CDR2 (germline): SNHLY, FYNNEI. Full variable domain (missing parts from reference TRBV2 and TRBJ2-7): EPEVTQTPSHQVTQMGQEVILRCVPISNHLYFYWYRQILGQKVEFLVSFYNNEISEKSEIFDDQFSVERPDGSNFTLKIRSTKLEDSAMYFCASSAVKDNSYEQYFGPGTRLTVT.

V and J are TRBV28 and TRBJ1-1; 7 bases are shared with TRBD1. The germline V gene encodes CDR1 MDHEN and CDR2 SYDVKM. The J segment lost 1 base and the V segment lost 3 bases, leaving 8 bases of the junction unmatched. This CDR3 has 16 amino acids. DNA for the CDR3: TGTGCCAGCAGTTTTAGGACTTGGACAGGGAACACTGAAGCTTTCTTT. Translated, it gives CASSFRTWTGNTEAFF.

This sequence joins TRBV2 and TRBJ1-5; D may be TRBD1 (5 bases). The CDR3 loop spans 13 amino acids. V was pared by 7 bases and J by 6 bases, with 13 bases between. Per the germline V gene, CDR1 is SNHLY and CDR2 is FYNNEI. CDR3 in DNA: TGTGCCAGCATGAACCGGGACTCTCAGCCCCAGCATTTT. It encodes CASMNRDSQPQHF.

The chain couples TRBV2 to TRBJ1-3; 9 bases line up with TRBD1. J gave up 4 bases and V 4 bases, and 8 bases lay outside the gene matches. CDR1 and CDR2 from the germline V gene are SNHLY and FYNNEI. CDR3 size: 16 residues. In DNA form, the CDR3 reads TGTGCCAGCAGTGTTAGGGACAGGGTAATCGGAAACACCATATATTTT. Translation gives CASSVRDRVIGNTIYF.

V and J are TRBV9 and TRBJ2-3; a possible D gene is TRBD2 (5 bases). The CDR3 totals 16 residues. CDR1 SGDLS and CDR2 YYNGEE come from the germline V gene. Trimming took off 3 bases at V and 2 bases at J, with 16 bases between the two ends. This CDR3 is CASSGLLRGSTDTQYF. CDR3 bases: TGTGCCAGCAGCGGGCTCCTCCGGGGATCCACAGATACGCAGTATTTT.

V and J are TRBV4-2 and TRBJ2-1, with TRBD2 matching over 9 bases. The V segment lost 0 bases and the J segment 10 bases; nucleotides outside the gene matches: 16. CDR1 is LGHNA and CDR2 is YNFKEQ in the germline V gene. This CDR3 region has 18 residues. CDR3 bases: TGTGCCAGCAGCCAAGACCTGGGCCGAGCGGGAGGTGCCGACGAGCAGTTCTTC. It codes for CASSQDLGRAGGADEQFF.

V and J are TRBV19 and TRBJ2-7, with D perhaps TRBD1 or TRBD2 (7 bases each). Germline V lookup: CDR1 LNHDA, CDR2 SQIVND (reference sequence). This CDR3 region has 15 residues. The ends were cut back, 4 bases at V and 0 bases at J, with 13 bases in the middle. This CDR3 is CASSSQGGNSYEQYF. In nucleotides, the CDR3 is TGTGCCAGTAGTAGCCAGGGGGGGAACTCCTACGAGCAGTACTTC.

The chain is built from TRBV30 and TRBJ1-4; D unresolved. CDR3 length: 16 residues. V was clipped by 4 bases and J by 4 bases, with 19 bases between them. Germline V gives CDR1 GTSNPN, CDR2 SVGIG (reference sequence). The CDR3 DNA follows: TGTGCCTGGACCGCCCCCTTATTTCGTGGTAATGAAAAACTGTTTTTT. Amino acid sequence: CAWTAPLFRGNEKLFF.